The source of this T cell receptor (beta chain) is a study of beta chain features in type 1 diabetes. The sequenced template was cDNA made from the entire isolated RNA. Samples of naive, central memory and regulatory T cells yielded a mean of approximately 3.7 million reads. Here immunoSEQ multiplex PCR was the method, and the copy in TCRdb shows in-frame clones only, minus some. The table shows 400,000 to 600,000 clones, with around 28% occurring only once. This clone was seen a few times. Antigen specificity is unknown. Each of the sorted populations had a purity greater than 98%. V shed 1 base and J shed 5 bases, with 5 bases lying between them. Germline CDR1 and CDR2: GTSNPN and SVGIG (reference sequence). The CDR3 runs 11 residues. Study-wide points: The cDNA sequencing approach could over-represent high-TCR-expressing cells.

The clonotype originates from a young man in good health. The chain joins TRBV30 to TRBJ1-1, with D hard to call. Sequencing input: naive CD4+ T cells from blood. As DNA, the CDR3 is TGTGCCTGGAGTGAGGAGACTGAAGCTTTCTTT. Encoded protein: CAWSEETEAFF.